This T cell receptor beta chain was identified in a study of blood T cell repertoires in COVID-19. Study details: The United States, Italy and Spain were the sources of the acute and convalescent COVID-19 samples. PBMCs, B-cell-depleted T cells, or T cells were the source of the cDNA or gDNA that made up the material.

Per the authors' pipeline: Nucleated cell counts were estimated from reference gene primer amplification. The data were produced by immunoSEQ multiplex PCR, yet TCRdb's version contains in-frame clones alone and is incomplete. That table furnishes V, J and clone size, whereas the DNA furnished D and trimming. The sample lists under 40,000 clones; 70% to 90% were seen once. The CDR3 runs to 14 residues. The V and J ends lost 6 bases and 9 bases, in that order; junction bases with no gene match: 10. Germline values: CDR1 MNHNY, CDR2 SVGAGI (reference sequence). The TCR originated in a man aged 65-85 years with active COVID-19. The chain combines TRBV6-6 with TRBJ2-5, with 10 positions matching TRBD1. The specimen was peripheral blood. CDR3 bases: TGTGCCAGCAGCGCGGGACAGGGGATTGAGGCCCAGTACTTC. This translates into CASSAGQGIEAQYF.